One sample yielded the 12 T cell receptor beta chains listed below, sequenced in a study of shared clonotypes between healthy human individuals. Measured with immunoSEQ multiplex PCR; TCRdb has only the in-frame clones, and not every one. The data hold 1.6 million or so clones, with roughly 96% observed a single time. The sample was naive CD4+ T cells sorted from blood. As for subset: CD45RA+ positively selected. The receptors derive from a man aged 30 to 39 in good health.

The chain combines TRBV30 with TRBJ2-1; 8 nucleotides line up with TRBD2. Germline-derived CDR1 and CDR2 are GTSNPN and SVGIG (reference sequence). The CDR3 spans 15 residues. The ends lost 8 bases at V and 6 bases at J; junction bases unmatched: 15. The CDR3 region is CAGAGGEVGPNEQFF. CDR3 DNA sequence: TGTGCCGGGGCGGGGGGCGAGGTAGGACCCAATGAGCAGTTCTTC.

V is TRBV4-3 and J is TRBJ1-1; D might be TRBD1 (5 bases). With 4 bases removed from V and 5 bases from J, the gap between germline ends came to 17 bases. The CDR3 covers 15 residues. Germline values: CDR1 LGHNA, CDR2 YSLEER. The CDR3 sequence is CASSRTGEVDTEAFF. The CDR3 nucleotides read TGCGCCAGCAGCCGCACGGGGGAGGTAGATACTGAAGCTTTCTTT.

The gene calls are TRBV4-3 and TRBJ1-5, with unresolved D. The CDR3 loop spans 14 amino acids. The V end lost 0 bases, the J end lost 7 bases, and 10 bases lay between the germline ends. Germline V CDR1 and CDR2: LGHNA, YSLEER. Written as DNA, the CDR3 is TGCGCCAGCAGCCAAGATTCCCAGAGACAGCCCCAGCATTTT. Amino acid sequence: CASSQDSQRQPQHF.

The chain recombines TRBV29-1 with TRBJ2-3; D is unresolved. The CDR3 spans 11 residues. The germline CDR1 and CDR2 sequences are SQVTM and ANQGSEA. Trimming shortened V by 8 bases and J by 6 bases, and 12 bases separated the two germline ends. The CDR3 protein is CSLTSQDTQYF. The CDR3 DNA reads TGCAGCCTCACCAGCCAGGATACGCAGTATTTT.

This clone was recorded only once. The genes are TRBV28 and TRBJ2-2, with D perhaps TRBD1 (5 bases). Trimming shortened V by 6 bases and J by 0 bases, and 5 bases separated the two germline ends. Germline values: CDR1 MDHEN, CDR2 SYDVKM. This CDR3 region has 13 residues. CDR3 residues: CASRDTNTGELFF. In DNA, the CDR3 is TGTGCCAGCAGGGACACGAACACCGGGGAGCTGTTTTTT.

This sequence joins TRBV30 and TRBJ2-7; 8 bases are shared with TRBD1. With V trimmed by 8 bases and J by 4 bases, 10 bases remained unmatched. CDR1 GTSNPN and CDR2 SVGIG come from the germline V gene (reference sequence). This CDR3 region has 13 residues. The CDR3 nucleotides read TGTGCCGTTCCGGGACAGGAGGTATACGAGCAGTACTTC. Translating it yields CAVPGQEVYEQYF.

The chain combines TRBV5-4 with TRBJ2-1, with 11 bases fitting TRBD2. The V gene end was trimmed by 0 bases and the J gene end by 0 bases; junction bases not matched to a gene: 5. This CDR3 spans 18 amino acids. Germline CDR1 and CDR2: SGHNT and YYREEE (reference sequence). The CDR3 DNA follows: TGTGCCAGCAGCTTGGGACTAGCGGGAAGGAGCTCCTACAATGAGCAGTTCTTC. Translated: CASSLGLAGRSSYNEQFF. Using reference TRBV5-4 and TRBJ2-1 for the parts outside the CDR3, the full variable domain is ETGVTQSPTHLIKTRGQQVTLRCSSQSGHNTVSWYQQALGQGPQFIFQYYREEENGRGNFPPRFSGLQFPNYSSELNVNALELDDSALYLCASSLGLAGRSSYNEQFFGPGTRLTVL.

The chain is built from TRBV29-1 and TRBJ2-5; D is tentatively TRBD1 or TRBD2 (5 bases each). The germline V and J ends were trimmed by 3 bases and 12 bases, with 14 bases remaining between them. The germline gives CDR1 SQVTM, CDR2 ANQGSEA. The CDR3 has 11 residues. The chain's CDR3 is CSVDERDGKYF. The CDR3 DNA sequence: TGCAGCGTTGACGAACGGGACGGCAAGTACTTC.

This chain uses TRBV29-1 with TRBJ2-1; D is possibly TRBD1 (6 bases). Per germline, CDR1 SQVTM and CDR2 ANQGSEA. Trimming left V 3 bases short and J 0 bases short, with 21 bases between. CDR3 size: 18 residues. As DNA, the CDR3 is TGCAGCGTTGATGACCCTTCAGGGGTCATTAGCTCCTACAATGAGCAGTTCTTC. This encodes CSVDDPSGVISSYNEQFF.

Regarding this clone: Other DNA sequences from this sample encode an identical CDR3 as well. V usage is TRBV18 and J usage is TRBJ2-7, with 9 nucleotides matching TRBD1. With V trimmed by 2 bases and J by 3 bases, 2 bases remained unmatched. The CDR3 is 14 amino acids. Germline assignment: CDR1 KGHSH and CDR2 LQKENI. The CDR3 DNA follows: TGTGCCAGCTCACCAAGGACAGGGGACTACGAGCAGTACTTC. Its protein is CASSPRTGDYEQYF.

This chain links TRBV5-1 with TRBJ1-2, with no clear D. This CDR3 is built from 13 residues. CDR1 is SGHRS and CDR2 is YFSETQ in the germline V gene. Trimming stripped 4 bases from V and 8 bases from J, with 15 bases between. CDR3 protein: CASSGTGREGYTF. CDR3 DNA: TGCGCCAGCAGCGGTACGGGGAGGGAGGGCTACACCTTC.

As for this clone: This specimen includes other DNA sequences encoding the same CDR3. The chain employs TRBV7-2 and TRBJ2-5; unclear D gene. Trimming left V 5 bases short and J 2 bases short, with 3 bases between. Germline V gives CDR1 SGHTA, CDR2 FQGNSA. This CDR3 is 11 amino acids long. The CDR3 sequence is CASSKQETQYF. CDR3 sequence (DNA): TGTGCCAGCAGCAAACAAGAGACCCAGTACTTC.